The 21 T cell receptor beta chains reported below all come from one sample, sequenced in a study of cytomegalovirus exposure and HLA in healthy donors. This table comes from immunoSEQ multiplex PCR, and its TCRdb copy is limited to in-frame clones, with some not included. Of 150,000 to 160,000 clones in the sample, 70% to 90% are singletons; the top ten hold 2% to 2.5%. Sequenced input: PBMCs. Every receptor here comes from a human donor in good health.

J is TRBJ2-7 and V is TRBV18, with D perhaps matching TRBD1 (6 bases). Germline V lookup: CDR1 KGHSH, CDR2 LQKENI. The CDR3 has 15 residues. Deletions cut 3 bases from V and 4 bases from J, with 16 bases between. The CDR3 bases are TGTGCCAGCTCACCCCCAGGACAGAAGGGTTACGAGCAGTACTTC. Residues: CASSPPGQKGYEQYF.

The chain combines TRBV27 with TRBJ2-3, with D possibly being TRBD1 (5 bases). CDR1 and CDR2 (germline): MNHEY, SMNVEV (reference sequence). The length of the CDR3 is 13 residues. Deletions cut 0 bases from V and 8 bases from J, with 9 bases between. In nucleotides, the CDR3 is TGTGCCAGCAGTTTATCAGGGCAGGGTACGCAGTATTTT. It yields the protein CASSLSGQGTQYF.

The chain joins TRBV7-9 to TRBJ1-2; TRBD1 matches 7 bases. CDR3 size: 15 residues. Germline V gene sequence: CDR1 SEHNR, CDR2 FQNEAQ (reference sequence). J was trimmed by 6 bases and V by 1 base; bases with no gene match: 8. The CDR3 DNA sequence: TGTGCCAGCAGCTTAGAAACAGGGGTGTTTCATGGCTACACCTTC. This sequence encodes CASSLETGVFHGYTF.

V gene TRBV5-4 combines with J gene TRBJ2-1; TRBD1 aligns across 8 bases. Losses at the gene ends were 0 bases for V and 10 bases for J; bases not matched to a gene: 6. The length of the CDR3 is 14 residues. The V gene's germline CDR1 is SGHNT and CDR2 YYREEE (reference sequence). For the CDR3, the DNA is TGTGCCAGCAGCTTGGCGACAGGGGTGGGCGAGCAGTTCTTC. This sequence encodes CASSLATGVGEQFF.

The rearrangement links TRBV29-1 to TRBJ1-2, with TRBD1 matching over 9 bases. The junction had 10 bases not matched to a gene; V was cut back by 6 bases and J by 8 bases. The CDR3 has 13 amino acids. Germline lookup yields CDR1 SQVTM and CDR2 ANQGSEA. The CDR3 loop reads CSVWGTGINGYTF. The CDR3 DNA is TGCAGCGTATGGGGGACAGGGATAAACGGCTACACCTTC.

The V call is TRBV5-1, the J call TRBJ1-2, with TRBD1 as a possible D gene (5 bases). V lost 4 bases and J 2 bases, leaving 15 bases between the germline ends. Germline-derived CDR1 and CDR2 are SGHRS and YFSETQ. The CDR3 spans 15 residues. CDR3 DNA sequence: TGCGCCAGCAGCCCCCGGGTGGGGCAGAACTATGGCTACACCTTC. The encoded protein is CASSPRVGQNYGYTF.

This clone was seen a handful of times. This chain joins TRBV27 and TRBJ1-4, with 10 nucleotides matching TRBD1. Germline values: CDR1 MNHEY, CDR2 SMNVEV (reference sequence). The CDR3 length is 12 residues. Germline trimming cut 6 bases from V and 9 bases from J; bases unmatched to any gene: 1. This chain's CDR3 is CASRTGGKKLFF. In nucleotides, the CDR3 is TGTGCCAGCAGGACAGGGGGCAAAAAACTGTTTTTT.

The chain links TRBV5-1 to TRBJ2-5; TRBD1 agrees at 8 bases. Germline CDR1 and CDR2: SGHRS and YFSETQ. The CDR3 extends over 16 amino acids. V shed 5 bases, J shed 5 bases, and the junction held 14 bases outside the gene matches. This CDR3 is CASSPGQGGWRETQYF. The CDR3 nucleotides read TGCGCCAGCAGTCCCGGACAGGGAGGCTGGAGGGAGACCCAGTACTTC.

CDR3 amino acids: CASSRGGAVGYTF. The CDR3 DNA reads as TGCGCCAGCAGCCGGGGGGGGGCGGTTGGCTACACCTTC. V and J are TRBV10-2 and TRBJ1-2; weak D call: TRBD1 (6 bases). V lost 6 bases and J lost 7, with 15 bases in between. From germline, CDR1 is WSHSY and CDR2 SAAADI. The CDR3 is made up of 13 amino acids.

The chain employs TRBV27 and TRBJ2-1; D possibly corresponds to TRBD2 (5 bases). The CDR3 has 17 residues. Trimming cost V 3 bases and J 2 bases, with 17 bases left between them. The V gene's germline CDR1 is MNHEY and CDR2 SMNVEV (reference sequence). The CDR3 coding sequence is TGTGCCAGCAGTTTGAGTTTACCGGGATTAGCCTACAATGAGCAGTTCTTC. Translated: CASSLSLPGLAYNEQFF.

The chain joins TRBV5-6 to TRBJ2-5; D gene unclear. The CDR3 runs 15 residues. Per the germline V gene, CDR1 is SGHDT and CDR2 is YYEEEE. Trimming shortened V by 4 bases and J by 5 bases, and 18 bases separated the two germline ends. The CDR3 sequence: CASSPLNFLSETQYF. The CDR3 DNA follows: TGTGCCAGCAGCCCACTAAACTTCCTTTCCGAGACCCAGTACTTC.

The J gene is TRBJ2-1, the V gene TRBV19; 14 bases map to TRBD2. V shed 0 bases, J shed 4 bases, and the junction held 5 bases outside the gene matches. CDR1 is LNHDA and CDR2 is SQIVND in the germline V gene (reference sequence). This CDR3 spans 18 amino acids. The CDR3 region is CASSIDKGLAGDYNEQFF. The CDR3 DNA reads as TGTGCCAGTAGTATAGATAAGGGACTAGCGGGAGATTACAATGAGCAGTTCTTC.

The chain links TRBV6-5 to TRBJ1-1, with 8 bases lining up with TRBD1. V lost 6 bases to trimming and J lost 3 bases; unmatched junction nucleotides: 6. Germline V gene sequence: CDR1 MNHEY, CDR2 SVGAGI. The length of the CDR3 is 14 residues. The CDR3: CASSRGLKYTEAFF. DNA for the CDR3: TGTGCCAGCAGCAGGGGGCTGAAGTACACTGAAGCTTTCTTT.

The chain couples TRBV28 to TRBJ2-3, with D perhaps matching TRBD2 (5 bases). CDR1 MDHEN and CDR2 SYDVKM come from the germline V gene. The CDR3 sequence is 17 residues long. V lost 1 base and J 2 bases, leaving 16 bases between the germline ends. DNA of the CDR3: TGTGCCAGCAGTTTATACAGCGGCGGGTCAAACACAGATACGCAGTATTTT. Its translation: CASSLYSGGSNTDTQYF.

This chain connects TRBV15 to TRBJ1-4, with D uncertain. Trimming took off 5 bases at V and 7 bases at J, with 23 bases between the two ends. The CDR3 is made up of 17 amino acids. The germline gives CDR1 LNHNV, CDR2 YYDKDF (reference sequence). The CDR3 is CATSSPKMTGKGEKLFF. CDR3 nucleotides: TGTGCCACCAGCTCTCCGAAAATGACGGGGAAAGGTGAAAAACTGTTTTTT.

The rearrangement links TRBV28 to TRBJ2-1; D perhaps matches TRBD2 (6 bases). Looked up from germline, CDR1 is MDHEN and CDR2 is SYDVKM. The CDR3 totals 15 residues. V dropped 6 bases and J dropped 0 bases, with 12 bases sitting between them. CDR3 in DNA: TGTGCCAGCAGCGCCCCCGGGGGCTCCTACAATGAGCAGTTCTTC. Its protein product is CASSAPGGSYNEQFF.

This rearrangement joins TRBV6-1 to TRBJ1-3; D gene ambiguous. The CDR3 extends over 15 amino acids. Trimming shortened V by 2 bases and J by 0 bases, and 8 bases separated the two germline ends. Looked up from germline, CDR1 is MNHNS and CDR2 is SASEGT. The DNA of the CDR3 is TGTGCCAGCAGTGAAAGGAGAACCTCTGGAAACACCATATATTTT. Its protein is CASSERRTSGNTIYF.

The gene calls are TRBV30 and TRBJ2-1; weak D call: TRBD2 (6 bases). This CDR3 region has 12 residues. Trimming pared 5 bases from V and 9 bases from J, leaving 14 bases between. Germline CDR1 GTSNPN, CDR2 SVGIG (reference sequence). The CDR3 DNA reads TGTGCCTGGGGGAGGATGGGCGGTGAGCAGTTCTTC. It is translated as CAWGRMGGEQFF.

This chain links TRBV29-1 with TRBJ2-3; tentatively, D is TRBD2 (5 bases). V lost 3 bases and J lost 6, with 13 bases in between. This CDR3 has 13 residues. Germline V CDR1 and CDR2: SQVTM, ANQGSEA. As DNA, the CDR3 is TGCAGCGTTGATAACCTAGCCCTGGATACGCAGTATTTT. Amino acids: CSVDNLALDTQYF.

This clone was counted between two and nine times. The chain recombines TRBV7-8 with TRBJ1-5; maybe TRBD1 (6 bases). The CDR3 has 15 amino acids. V lost 2 bases to trimming and J lost 4 bases, with 12 bases between them. Germline loops: CDR1 SGHVS, CDR2 FQNEAQ. CDR3 protein: CASSLRTERNQPQHF. The CDR3 nucleotides read TGTGCCAGCAGCTTAAGGACAGAGAGAAATCAGCCCCAGCATTTT.

This clone occurred once. The chain employs TRBV18 and TRBJ2-7; no reliable D call. CDR1 is KGHSH, CDR2 LQKENI, per germline. The CDR3 is made up of 13 amino acids. Trimming took off 2 bases at V and 2 bases at J, with 7 bases between the two ends. The CDR3 sequence is CASSPRQTYEQYF. DNA of the CDR3: TGTGCCAGCTCACCAAGACAAACCTACGAGCAGTACTTC.